This paragraph covers one T cell receptor beta chain sequence. Its specificity is not known. Primers for the PCR totalled 60 Vbeta and 13 Jbeta. TCRdb's copy holds only in-frame clones and misses some; the assay was immunoSEQ multiplex PCR. The sample has approximately 50,000 clones, around 62% seen once. Trimming cost V 2 bases and J 8 bases, with 13 bases left between them. Germline loops: CDR1 SGHRS, CDR2 YFSETQ. The CDR3 covers 14 residues. The data were taken from a study of cytomegalovirus exposure and HLA in healthy donors. Broader study findings: Earlier analysis found most TCR beta V segments productive about 87% or about 30% of the time. The authors considered a cluster of highly shared sequence variants likely to be a sequencing artifact.

The specimen was PBMCs. The sequence came from a human donor in good health. The chain combines TRBV5-1 with TRBJ1-4, with a tentative D call TRBD1 (5 bases). CDR3 sequence reads: CASSFSGSGEKLFF. The CDR3 DNA reads TGCGCCAGCAGCTTTTCAGGGTCGGGCGAAAAACTGTTTTTT.